This T cell receptor (beta chain) was recorded in a study of tumor-infiltrating lymphocytes in primary liver carcinoma. Study results and caveats: When set against blood, tumors had a significantly higher top-250-clone fraction (p = 0.039). There was no comparison of CD4+ and CD8+ repertoires, as samples were bulk unsorted.

The template, about 540 ng total RNA, yielded TCR beta cDNA made with a constant-region primer. What produced the TCR beta libraries was three nested multiplex PCR rounds using slightly modified ARM-PCR. The first two PCR rounds, roughly 11 cycles each, used TRBV1-TRBV30 forward primers and a C-beta reverse primer. TCRdb called the multiplex PCR reads again in MiXCR, with one record for every CDR3 protein. The sample lists fewer than 350,000 distinct CDR3 sequences; 65% were seen once. As to this clonotype: The antigen remains unidentified. A much larger clone lies one base from this, so it may be a read error.

Unsorted whole blood served as the source of blood RNA, and germline DNA was extracted as well. Peripheral blood, 3.5 to 4 milliliters, was collected prior to surgery. CDR3 length equals 16 residues. Germline CDR1 reads MNHEY; CDR2 reads SVGAGI. The clonotype was recovered from a middle-aged man with primary liver carcinoma and hepatitis B virus infection. Sequencing used peripheral blood. The chain joins TRBV6-5 to TRBJ2-2; TRBD2 matches 13 bases. The CDR3, as DNA: TGTGCCAGCAGTCCTGGACTAGCGGGAGCCACCGAGGAGCTGTTTTTT. Translating gives CASSPGLAGATEELFF.